This TCR beta chain was found in a study of cytomegalovirus exposure and HLA in healthy donors (dated by TCRdb to between 2016 and 2019). For the wider study: An earlier analysis of approximately 640 of the donors reported about 290 Gb of sequence data and roughly 110 million unique TCR beta sequences from about 180 million T cells. A later analysis re-analyzed previously published TCR beta repertoires from 600 to 850 donors and added high-resolution HLA genotyping to study TCR occurrence patterns. A later genetic analysis took genome-wide SNP genotypes for about three fifths of the 666 donors and used that subset as a discovery cohort. Roughly 300 gigabases of sequencing data and around 80 million unique TCR sequences made up an early release that covered about 640 HLA-typed donors. To predict cytomegalovirus infection status, the study combined high-throughput TCR immunosequencing, statistical association of individual TCRs with disease status, and machine learning. A separate validation cohort of over 95 different subjects was used in addition to the roughly 620-subject first cohort. To decide whether each TCR beta V gene segment behaved as functional or pseudogenic, an earlier analysis of approximately 590 of the donors relied on high-throughput TCR beta sequencing. On average, roughly 250,000 unique TCR beta nucleotide sequences were sequenced per donor among 350 to 400 genotyped donors of the cohort, with roughly a sixth of those sequences being non-productive. HLA typing covered class I and class II loci at four-digit resolution. All discovery cohort repertoires had been generated on a single sequencing platform. Roughly 5 DR-DQ haplotypes were handled as single units for association and clustering, since linkage in the cohort was strong. The study was designed to test whether signatures of past pathogen exposure could be identified by cataloging public T cell receptors. Alongside the repertoire data, information on donor age, sex, ethnicity and CMV serostatus was compiled. The study profiled the T cell repertoires of hundreds of subjects by immunosequencing and related them to cytomegalovirus serostatus. The number of typed donors differed by locus: roughly 629-640 for A, B, C, DRB1 and DQB1; some 540 for DQA1; approximately 610 for DPA1; and approximately 450 for DPB1. Of the 300 to 500 genotyped donors, less than 85% were placed in the genetic ancestry cluster associated with self-reported Caucasian donors. The later analysis used no new phenotypic data to find candidate immune exposures, relying instead on TCR beta sequences and their occurrence across donors.

A note on this clone: Its antigen target is currently unknown. Base qualities are not provided; no much larger clone lies one nucleotide away.

The cohort was made up of about 670 healthy bone marrow donors. At the time of sampling, every cohort member was nominally healthy, though immune exposures that went unrecorded were likely present. The donor was CMV seropositive and belonged to the group of more than 250 seropositive cohort members. Each donor provided a peripheral blood sample, and peripheral blood mononuclear cells were used for TCR beta sequencing. The Qiagen DNeasy Blood Extraction Kit was used to extract genomic DNA from the blood cell samples. General study outcomes and caveats: CMV serostatus was the only immune exposure information available for the cohort. Correlated functional status among segregating V segments might reflect linkage disequilibrium, but an unknown experimental factor could not be ruled out. Across donors, most TCR sequences were observed very rarely, whereas some public TCRs were present in many individuals. A later analysis found that TCR association rates varied across HLA loci, with DRB1 alleles showing the most associated TCRs and HLA-C alleles the fewest. Because some donors lacked HLA typing at each locus, the association tests relied only on the typed subset. A later analysis associated 15,000 or so TCR beta sequences with specific HLA alleles at a false discovery rate of 0.05. In an earlier analysis of approximately 590 of the donors, most TCR beta V segments were observed in productive rearrangements about 87% or about 30% of the time, broadly matching IMGT annotations. A later analysis found that most CMV-associated TCR beta chains appeared HLA-restricted, with HLA associations seemingly driven largely by CMV exposure. In both the original and validation cohorts, the classifier was reported to diagnose cytomegalovirus status with high specificity and sensitivity. A cluster of highly shared sequence variants was judged likely to be a technical artifact of the sequencing pipeline. In vitro tests confirmed that a few of the cytomegalovirus-associated TCR beta chains recognize cytomegalovirus antigens. In a later analysis, several top co-occurrence clusters were reported to appear linked to parvovirus B19, influenza, CMV and Epstein-Barr virus. A later genetic analysis reported fewer N-insertions in productive TCRs among donors in an Asian-associated ancestry cluster than the approximately 670-donor mean. A further reported finding was that TCR beta sequences accurately predicted the HLA-A and HLA-B alleles for most subjects in the first cohort. The presence/absence analyses assumed that sequencing depth was roughly uniform across donors, and that assumption may not be true. The study gave a list of 150 to 200 TCR beta chains associated with cytomegalovirus. Compared with equally common non-associated chains, HLA-associated TCR beta chains in a later analysis were more clonally expanded and had lower generation probabilities. An association between a missense DCLRE1C variant and V-gene and J-gene trimming of TCR beta chains was found in a later genetic analysis and replicated in an independent cohort. Because counts were too low, some 17 rarely observed V segments, including chromosome 9 orphons, were excluded from the earlier analysis of about 500 of the donors. Because the 87-base-pair reads could not distinguish some IMGT-functional V segments, including TRBV6-2 and TRBV6-3, those segments were excluded. This cohort had only TCR beta chains sequenced, and the lack of alpha or paired-chain data limited which features could be detected. When HLA alleles, especially DR and DQ, strongly co-occurred, attributing TCR associations to individual alleles was difficult. The authors suggested that the approach could potentially be generalized to other disease states and immunological phenotypes.

Libraries were constructed by the immunoSEQ multiplex PCR assay. A mixture of 60 forward primers for TCR Vbeta segments and 13 reverse primers for TCR Jbeta segments was used in the multiplex PCR. The CDR3 region of rearranged TCR beta genes was amplified from genomic DNA with a multiplex PCR assay. The Illumina HiSeq System was used to sequence the amplified TCR beta libraries as 87-base-pair reads. The authors processed their data as follows. A later analysis counted some 74 million unique TCR beta chains across the 700 or so repertoires, and 10 million to 12 million of these chains were shared by at least two donors. To remove PCR and sequencing errors, raw reads were error-corrected and collapsed into unique sequences using a nearest-neighbor algorithm that merged closely related sequences. CDR3 sequences were aligned to IMGT reference sequences to assign V, D and J gene segments. Each retained sequence needed at least a six-nucleotide match to both a V gene segment and a J gene segment. A rearrangement counted as productive if the CDR3 had no stop codons and remained in frame with V and J, and every other rearrangement counted as non-productive. Following IMGT convention, CDR3 was defined as the stretch from the second conserved V-encoded cysteine up to the conserved J-encoded phenylalanine. The earlier analysis of about 640 of the donors excluded any sequence lacking an unambiguous match to a single V gene segment. In an earlier analysis of 587 of the donors, V segments were called functional above 56.7% productive rearrangements and were called segregating when the between-donor standard deviation exceeded 5%. A statistical classification framework was built for diagnosing cytomegalovirus status from the catalog of TCR beta chain sequences. A later analysis assigned V and J genes by comparing TCR nucleotide sequences with IMGT/GENE-DB human TR gene sequences. In a later analysis, CDR3 sequences and most-parsimonious VDJ recombination scenarios were assigned using the TCRdist pipeline. A later analysis defined each TCR beta chain by its CDR3 amino acid sequence plus V-gene family, and excluded reads lacking a unique V-gene family. As a way to deal with suspected cross-contamination and a sequencing artifact, a later analysis dropped nearly 600 nucleotide sequences that were highly shared and had low generation probability. A later analysis calculated a clonal expansion index for each public chain from normalized within-repertoire ranks of inferred template counts. In a later analysis, generation probabilities were computed with a VDJ recombination model fitted to out-of-frame rearrangements, and the resulting probabilities were checked against IGoR. In a later analysis, hypergeometric tests were used to score TCR-TCR, TCR-HLA and TCR-CMV co-occurrence, with a repertoire-size bias correction applied to TCR pairs. A later analysis estimated false discovery rates by permuting HLA or CMV assignments 20 times. In a later analysis, co-occurring TCRs were grouped using DBSCAN, with TCRdist sequence similarity added in when clustering inside HLA-allele-positive subsets. For co-occurrence clustering, repertoires with fewer than 30,000 or more than 120,000 public chains were excluded, along with five or six repertoires with anomalous nucleotide sharing. Not all clones reach the TCRdb copy of this immuneACCESS table, which keeps in-frame sequences only. Checked studies attribute under half of the gap to unresolved V genes and leave the rest unexplained. V, J and clone size reflect that table, while D and trimming were determined from the DNA. A total of tens of thousands of clones appear in this sample, about 85% of them only once. About 1.2% of the sample goes to the ten largest clones.

Looking up the germline V gene (reference sequence) yields CDR1 MNHEY and CDR2 SMNVEV. V loses 6 bases of germline sequence and J loses 8 bases, and the interval between the two ends is 10 bases. Its CDR3 holds 12 amino acids, cysteine through phenylalanine. The CDR3 DNA has 36 bases and is translated from base 1. Input material: PBMCs. The chain was built from TRBV27 and TRBJ1-4; the D segment cannot be called with confidence. The clonotype was recovered from a girl aged 2 to 9 in good health and CMV-seropositive. The CDR3 corresponds to CASSDGGEKLFF. In nucleotides, the sequence is TGTGCCAGCAGCGACGGAGGGGAAAAACTGTTTTTT.